Each of the 7 T cell receptor beta chains below was sequenced from the same sample in a study of cytomegalovirus exposure and HLA in healthy donors. Both 60 Vbeta primers and 13 Jbeta primers went into the PCR. The table came from immunoSEQ multiplex PCR; TCRdb's copy has only in-frame clones and leaves some out. The table includes under 250,000 clones, around 77% detected once. Sequenced material: PBMCs. The receptor set was obtained from a woman aged 25-40 years in good health and CMV-seronegative.

The chain employs TRBV30 and TRBJ2-2, with TRBD2 matching over 15 bases. After removal of 2 bases from V and 7 bases from J, the junction contained 14 bases not matched to a gene. The CDR3 extends over 19 amino acids. Germline V gene data show CDR1 as GTSNPN and CDR2 as SVGIG (reference sequence). DNA for the CDR3: TGTGCCTGGAGTAATCCCCCGGGACTAGCGGGAGGAGAGCGCGGGGAGCTGTTTTTT. It encodes CAWSNPPGLAGGERGELFF.

The rearrangement joins TRBV27 to TRBJ1-2; D gene unclear. Trimming took 3 bases from V and 7 from J, leaving 12 bases between them. Per germline, CDR1 MNHEY and CDR2 SMNVEV (reference sequence). This CDR3 region has 13 residues. The CDR3 here is CASSFEGLSGYTF. The CDR3 DNA reads TGTGCCAGCAGTTTCGAGGGATTGAGTGGCTACACCTTC.

The rearrangement joins TRBV5-4 to TRBJ1-2; D ambiguous. Germline V gene data show CDR1 as SGHNT and CDR2 as YYREEE (reference sequence). V dropped 0 bases and J dropped 12 bases, with 15 bases sitting between them. The CDR3 has 13 residues. The CDR3 sequence: CASSLDVRVDDTF. CDR3 in DNA: TGTGCCAGCAGCTTGGATGTTCGGGTCGACGACACCTTC.

Here the CDR3 reads CASSLGLATGDEQYF. The CDR3 DNA is TGCGCCAGCAGCTTGGGACTAGCCACGGGGGACGAGCAGTACTTC. This rearrangement joins TRBV5-1 to TRBJ2-7, with 7 positions matching TRBD2. The CDR3 has 15 amino acids. V trimming: 0 bases; J trimming: 5 bases; junction bases outside the gene matches: 8. Germline CDR1 SGHRS, CDR2 YFSETQ. Drawing the rest from reference TRBV5-1 and TRBJ2-7, the complete variable domain is KAGVTQTPRYLIKTRGQQVTLSCSPISGHRSVSWYQQTPGQGLQFLFEYFSETQRNKGNFPGRFSGRQFSNSRSEMNVSTLELGDSALYLCASSLGLATGDEQYFGPGTRLTVT.

The chain links TRBV27 to TRBJ2-1; the D gene is possibly TRBD1 (5 bases). Trimming cost V 1 base and J 8 bases, with 12 bases left between them. The CDR3 length is 14 residues. From germline, CDR1 is MNHEY and CDR2 SMNVEV (reference sequence). The CDR3 loop is CASSLWAGWDEQFF. The CDR3 DNA reads TGTGCCAGCAGTTTATGGGCAGGGTGGGATGAGCAGTTCTTC.

The sample holds a few counts of this clone. The chain couples TRBV4-2 to TRBJ2-7; 7 positions agree with TRBD1. Germline V gives CDR1 LGHNA, CDR2 YNFKEQ. The CDR3 loop spans 14 amino acids. Unmatched junction bases numbered 3, after V lost 1 base and J lost 3 bases. This chain's CDR3 is CASSQVGDSYEQYF. The CDR3 nucleotides read TGTGCCAGCAGCCAAGTAGGGGACAGCTACGAGCAGTACTTC.

The rearrangement links TRBV27 to TRBJ2-1; 9 bases are a match to TRBD2. Germline V gene data show CDR1 as MNHEY and CDR2 as SMNVEV (reference sequence). V was clipped by 0 bases and J by 7 bases; unmatched bases: 7. The CDR3 loop spans 16 amino acids. The CDR3 nucleotides are TGTGCCAGCAGTTTATCGACTAGCGGAAGTGGGAATGAGCAGTTCTTC. Protein sequence: CASSLSTSGSGNEQFF.